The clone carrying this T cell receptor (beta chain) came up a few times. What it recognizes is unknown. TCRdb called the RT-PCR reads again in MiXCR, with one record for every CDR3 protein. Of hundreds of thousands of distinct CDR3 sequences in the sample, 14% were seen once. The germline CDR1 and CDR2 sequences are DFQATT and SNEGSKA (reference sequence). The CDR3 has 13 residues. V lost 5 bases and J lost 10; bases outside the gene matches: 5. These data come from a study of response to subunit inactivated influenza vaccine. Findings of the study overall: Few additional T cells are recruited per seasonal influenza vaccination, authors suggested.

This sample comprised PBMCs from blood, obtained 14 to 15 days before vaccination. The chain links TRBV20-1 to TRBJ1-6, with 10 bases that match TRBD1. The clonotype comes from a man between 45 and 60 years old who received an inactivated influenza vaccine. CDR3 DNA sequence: TGCAGTGCTGACAGGGGGCGCGGGTCACCCCTCCACTTT. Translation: CSADRGRGSPLHF.